These 8 T cell receptor beta chains originate from one sample sequenced in a study of graft-versus-host responses after intestinal transplantation. For these receptors, no antigen is known. Some clones are missing from TCRdb's copy, which holds only in-frame ones; the method was immunoSEQ multiplex PCR. The repertoire has about 86,000 clones, 88% of them found once; the top ten carry roughly 0.3%. Sample: unstimulated CD4+ T cells sorted from spleen or lymph node cells, taken before transplant. The receptors stem from a human donor who was the organ donor for an intestinal transplant.

V usage is TRBV25-1 and J usage is TRBJ2-6; 9 nucleotides match TRBD1. The CDR3 has 16 residues. CDR1 MGHDK and CDR2 SYGVNS come from the germline V gene. J was trimmed by 4 bases and V by 4 bases; bases with no gene match: 5. This chain's CDR3 is CASSARDRVGANVLTF. The CDR3 nucleotides are TGTGCCAGCAGTGCCCGGGACAGGGTAGGGGCCAACGTCCTGACTTTC. Variable domain in full (rest from reference TRBV25-1 and TRBJ2-6): EADIYQTPRYLVIGTGKKITLECSQTMGHDKMYWYQQDPGMELHLIHYSYGVNSTEKGDLSSESTVSRIRTEHFPLTLESARPSHTSQYLCASSARDRVGANVLTFGAGSRLTVL.

The genes are TRBV7-8 and TRBJ1-2, with a possible D match to TRBD1 (6 bases). Germline V CDR1 and CDR2: SGHVS, FQNEAQ. Trimming removed 4 bases at V and 6 bases at J, with 24 bases between. The CDR3 has 17 residues. The CDR3 loop is CASSSGGGGATVHGYTF. The CDR3 DNA sequence: TGTGCCAGCAGCTCTGGGGGAGGGGGTGCCACCGTTCATGGCTACACCTTC. The variable domain in full, completed from reference TRBV7-8 and TRBJ1-2, reads GAGVSQSPRYKVAKRGQDVALRCDPISGHVSLFWYQQALGQGPEFLTYFQNEAQLDKSGLPSDRFFAERPEGSVSTLKIQRTQQEDSAVYLCASSSGGGGATVHGYTFGSGTRLTVV.

A single count supports this clone. The V and J genes are TRBV7-9 and TRBJ1-2; perhaps TRBD1 as D (5 bases). The CDR3 covers 12 residues. Germline V CDR1 and CDR2: SEHNR, FQNEAQ (reference sequence). Trimming took off 1 base at V and 10 bases at J, with 10 bases between the two ends. The CDR3 DNA follows: TGTGCCAGCAGCTTAGTCGGACACTCCTACACCTTC. This gives the protein CASSLVGHSYTF. The full variable domain, its missing parts supplied by reference TRBV7-9 and TRBJ1-2, is DTGVSQNPRHKITKRGQNVTFRCDPISEHNRLYWYRQTLGQGPEFLTYFQNEAQLEKSRLLSDRFSAERPKGSFSTLEIQRTEQGDSAMYLCASSLVGHSYTFGSGTRLTVV.

The rearrangement uses TRBV5-8 and TRBJ1-2; 11 bases are a match to TRBD1. Trimming removed 6 bases from V and 6 bases from J; junction bases left unmatched: 1. This CDR3 has 12 residues. The germline gives CDR1 SGHTS, CDR2 YDEGEE. The DNA of the CDR3 is TGTGCCAGCAAGGGACAGGGGGATGGCTACACCTTC. It is translated as CASKGQGDGYTF.

This chain uses TRBV5-4 with TRBJ2-1; D perhaps matches TRBD2 (6 bases). Trimming stripped 2 bases from V and 3 bases from J, with 12 bases between. The CDR3 covers 15 residues. Germline values: CDR1 SGHNT, CDR2 YYREEE (reference sequence). The DNA for the CDR3 is TGTGCCAGCAGCTTAGGACGGGGAGGCTACAATGAGCAGTTCTTC. It is translated as CASSLGRGGYNEQFF. The whole variable domain, filled in from reference TRBV5-4 and TRBJ2-1, reads ETGVTQSPTHLIKTRGQQVTLRCSSQSGHNTVSWYQQALGQGPQFIFQYYREEENGRGNFPPRFSGLQFPNYSSELNVNALELDDSALYLCASSLGRGGYNEQFFGPGTRLTVL.

The chain carries TRBV19 and TRBJ1-2; 8 nucleotides align to TRBD1. The CDR3 consists of 12 residues. Germline assignment: CDR1 LNHDA and CDR2 SQIVND (reference sequence). After removal of 7 bases from V and 4 bases from J, the junction contained 2 bases not matched to a gene. CDR3 in DNA: TGTGCCAGTACCGGACAGGGCTATGGCTACACCTTC. Its protein is CASTGQGYGYTF.

V usage is TRBV5-1 and J usage is TRBJ2-3, with TRBD2 matching 9 bases. V lost 2 bases and J lost 5; bases outside the gene matches: 6. The germline V gene has CDR1 SGHRS and CDR2 YFSETQ. This CDR3 has 15 residues. Written as DNA, the CDR3 is TGCGCCAGCAGCTTCCTAGCGGGACGGGAAGATACGCAGTATTTT. Its protein product is CASSFLAGREDTQYF.

The V gene is TRBV7-2, the J gene TRBJ2-1; 11 bases map to TRBD2. This CDR3 spans 20 amino acids. The V segment lost 0 bases and the J segment 3 bases; nucleotides outside the gene matches: 13. Germline V gene lookup returns CDR1 SGHTA and CDR2 FQGNSA. The CDR3 nucleotides read TGTGCCAGCAGCTTAGCCCTAGCGGGAGGCCGCACTAAAAACTACAATGAGCAGTTCTTC. Translating it yields CASSLALAGGRTKNYNEQFF.